This T cell receptor (beta chain) is drawn from a study of blood T cell repertoires in COVID-19. Study overall: Material from acute and convalescent COVID-19 was sourced from the United States, Italy and Spain. PBMCs, B-cell-depleted T cells, or T cells provided the cDNA or gDNA that made up the material.

Trimming cost V 3 bases and J 4 bases; bases outside gene matches: 5. Germline V gene sequence: CDR1 SGHTA, CDR2 FQGNSA. The CDR3 runs to 16 residues. Authors' analysis steps: Reference gene primer amplification gave estimated nucleated cell counts. Generated by immunoSEQ multiplex PCR, the TCRdb table keeps only in-frame clones and is missing some. D and trimming were read from the DNA, whereas the V and J calls and clone size are those reported in that table. The top ten clones hold roughly 15% of a sample with more than 25,000 clones, roughly 88% of them seen once. The clonotype comes from a human donor in a cohort sampled during active COVID-19. Source material: peripheral blood. The chain employs TRBV7-2 and TRBJ2-5; 13 positions agree with TRBD2. CDR3 sequence reads: CASSFSRLAGGETQYF. The CDR3 nucleotides read TGTGCCAGCAGCTTTTCTCGACTAGCGGGGGGAGAGACCCAGTACTTC.